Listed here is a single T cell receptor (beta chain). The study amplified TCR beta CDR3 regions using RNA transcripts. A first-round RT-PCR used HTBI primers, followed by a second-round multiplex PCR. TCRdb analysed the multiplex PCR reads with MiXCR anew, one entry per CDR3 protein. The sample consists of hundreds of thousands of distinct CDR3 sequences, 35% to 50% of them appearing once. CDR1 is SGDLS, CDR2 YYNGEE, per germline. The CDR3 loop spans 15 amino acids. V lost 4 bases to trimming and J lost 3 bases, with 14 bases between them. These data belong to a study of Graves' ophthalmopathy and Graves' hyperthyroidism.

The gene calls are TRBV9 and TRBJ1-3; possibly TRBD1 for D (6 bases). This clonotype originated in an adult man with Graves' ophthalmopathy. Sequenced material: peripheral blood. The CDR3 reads CASSQGRGYGNTIYF. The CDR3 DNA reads TGTGCCAGCAGCCAAGGCAGGGGATATGGAAACACCATATATTTT.